What follows are 31 T cell receptor beta chains derived from one specimen sequenced in a study of T cell responses to AZD1222 COVID-19 vaccine. Repertoires were generated with immunoSEQ multiplex PCR, while TCRdb's copy carries only in-frame clones and drops some. The sample holds approximately 84,000 clones, 75% to 90% seen once. Source: peripheral blood, taken 28 days after the second AZD1222 dose. All receptors derive from an adult who received the AZD1222 COVID-19 vaccine.

This clone has just one count. The chain carries TRBV3-1 (or the pseudogene TRBV3-2) and TRBJ2-6; the D call may be TRBD1 or TRBD2 (5 bases each). CDR1 and CDR2 (germline): LGHDT, YNNKEL (reference sequence). The CDR3 has 18 residues. The V and J ends lost 1 base and 1 base respectively, with 14 bases between them. The CDR3 DNA sequence: TGTGCCAGCAGCCAAGGGGGGTGGGAGTGGTCTGGGGCCAACGTCCTGACTTTC. Residues: CASSQGGWEWSGANVLTF.

The rearrangement links TRBV24-1 to TRBJ2-1; TRBD1 might be the D (5 bases). The CDR3 length is 15 residues. Germline values: CDR1 KGHDR, CDR2 SFDVKD. With 0 bases removed from V and 5 bases from J, the gap between germline ends came to 10 bases. This chain's CDR3 is CATSDLGSGNNEQFF. Written as DNA, the CDR3 is TGTGCCACCAGTGATTTGGGATCAGGGAACAATGAGCAGTTCTTC.

The chain is built from TRBV6-5 and TRBJ2-7; TRBD2 is a possible D gene (6 bases). This CDR3 region has 13 residues. With 8 bases removed from V and 3 bases from J, the gap between germline ends came to 14 bases. Per the germline V gene, CDR1 is MNHEY and CDR2 is SVGAGI. The CDR3 loop is CASRDFTIYEQYF. CDR3 nucleotides: TGTGCCAGCCGGGACTTTACGATCTACGAGCAGTACTTC.

The chain recombines TRBV19 with TRBJ2-5; 11 bases line up with TRBD2. Germline assignment: CDR1 LNHDA and CDR2 SQIVND (reference sequence). After removal of 5 bases from V and 5 bases from J, the junction contained 7 bases not matched to a gene. This CDR3 region has 15 residues. CDR3 DNA: TGTGCCAGTAGTGTCACACTAGCGGGAGTTGAGACCCAGTACTTC. It yields the protein CASSVTLAGVETQYF.

The chain is built from TRBV7-9 and TRBJ2-6; 8 nucleotides agree with TRBD1. The CDR3 runs to 16 residues. With V trimmed by 4 bases and J by 0 bases, 2 bases remained unmatched. Per germline, CDR1 SEHNR and CDR2 FQNEAQ (reference sequence). The chain's CDR3 is CASSWGQVSGANVLTF. In DNA, the CDR3 is TGTGCCAGCAGCTGGGGACAGGTCTCTGGGGCCAACGTCCTGACTTTC.

The J gene is TRBJ1-1, the V gene TRBV2; D uncertain. The CDR3 has 12 amino acids. Germline lookup yields CDR1 SNHLY and CDR2 FYNNEI. Trimming pared 5 bases from V and 5 bases from J, leaving 9 bases between. The CDR3 bases are TGTGCCAGCAGTTATGAGCGGACTGAAGCTTTCTTT. Translated: CASSYERTEAFF.

The chain has TRBV21-1 and TRBJ1-6; the table's D call TRBD1 went unverified against the DNA. TRBV21-1 counts as a pseudogene. This CDR3 comprises 18 residues. CDR3 nucleotides: TGTGCCAGCAGCATGAGGTCCTTCTGGGACAGTCATAATTCACCCCTCCACTTT. Protein sequence: CASSMRSFWDSHNSPLHF.

This clone was observed a single time. The chain has TRBV29-1 and TRBJ1-4; D perhaps matches TRBD1 (6 bases). With 6 bases removed from V and 7 bases from J, the gap between germline ends came to 15 bases. From germline, CDR1 is SQVTM and CDR2 ANQGSEA. The CDR3 consists of 13 residues. The CDR3 region has the DNA TGCAGCGTCGGAGGGGGGGGCGGTGAAAAACTGTTTTTT. Protein: CSVGGGGGEKLFF.

The chain combines TRBV27 with TRBJ1-1; TRBD1 is a possible D gene (5 bases). Germline V gives CDR1 MNHEY, CDR2 SMNVEV (reference sequence). The CDR3 spans 14 residues. Trimming pared 2 bases from V and 4 bases from J, leaving 11 bases between. Here the CDR3 DNA reads TGTGCCAGCAGTTTACTAGGGGACGTCACTGAAGCTTTCTTT. It specifies CASSLLGDVTEAFF.

The rearrangement uses TRBV10-3 and TRBJ2-1; 11 positions match TRBD1. The CDR3 has 14 residues. The germline gives CDR1 ENHRY, CDR2 SYGVKD. V dropped 3 bases and J dropped 7; count of bases not matched to a gene: 2. This CDR3 reads CAISDGDRGNEQFF. The CDR3 nucleotides read TGTGCCATCAGTGATGGGGACAGGGGGAATGAGCAGTTCTTC.

V is TRBV6-5 and J is TRBJ1-3, with D hard to call. Deletions cut 5 bases from V and 4 bases from J, with 12 bases between. This CDR3 is 14 amino acids long. The V gene's germline CDR1 is MNHEY and CDR2 SVGAGI. The CDR3: CASSTRTDGNTIYF. CDR3 in DNA: TGTGCCAGCAGTACCCGGACGGACGGAAACACCATATATTTT.

The gene calls are TRBV7-2 and TRBJ1-2; 8 nucleotides align to TRBD1. The germline V gene has CDR1 SGHTA and CDR2 FQGNSA. V was clipped by 1 base and J by 8 bases; unmatched bases: 3. CDR3 length: 13 amino acids. The chain's CDR3 is CASSLVGTGGYTF. The CDR3 bases are TGTGCCAGCAGCTTAGTGGGGACAGGCGGCTACACCTTC.

The rearrangement uses TRBV6-5 and TRBJ1-1, with 7 bases aligning to TRBD1. Trimming removed 4 bases from V and 5 bases from J; junction bases left unmatched: 13. Germline CDR1 is MNHEY and CDR2 is SVGAGI. The CDR3 has 16 amino acids. Here the CDR3 DNA reads TGTGCCAGCAGTTCGCCAGACAGGGCAACTATAACTGAAGCTTTCTTT. Translating it yields CASSSPDRATITEAFF.

DNA for the CDR3: TGCGCCAGCAGCCAAGAAGTGGGACTAGCGGGTCTCCGGGAGACCCAGTACTTC. Its translation is CASSQEVGLAGLRETQYF. The chain recombines TRBV4-3 with TRBJ2-5; 12 bases map to TRBD2. V dropped 0 bases and J dropped 5; count of bases not matched to a gene: 10. This CDR3 contains 18 residues. Germline CDR1 and CDR2: LGHNA and YSLEER.

V usage is TRBV6-5 and J usage is TRBJ1-6; D is undetermined. The CDR3 spans 12 residues. CDR1 is MNHEY and CDR2 is SVGAGI in the germline V gene. Trimming shortened V by 6 bases and J by 12 bases, and 12 bases separated the two germline ends. For the CDR3, the DNA is TGTGCCAGCAGCAACGCCGAATTACCCCTCCACTTT. As protein: CASSNAELPLHF.

This clone came up a few times. This rearrangement joins TRBV5-8 to TRBJ1-5; D gene uncertain. This CDR3 comprises 13 residues. The ends were cut back, 0 bases at V and 7 bases at J, with 8 bases in the middle. Germline V gives CDR1 SGHTS, CDR2 YDEGEE. CDR3 region: CASSLDKGQPQHF. For the CDR3, the DNA is TGTGCCAGCAGCTTGGACAAAGGCCAGCCCCAGCATTTT. Full variable domain (remainder filled in from reference TRBV5-8 and TRBJ1-5): EAGVTQSPTHLIKTRGQQATLRCSPISGHTSVYWYQQALGLGLQFLLWYDEGEERNRGNFPPRFSGRQFPNYSSELNVNALELEDSALYLCASSLDKGQPQHFGDGTRLSIL.

The V call is TRBV12-5, the J call TRBJ2-7; 7 bases match TRBD2. The ends lost 4 bases at V and 6 bases at J; junction bases unmatched: 9. Per the germline V gene, CDR1 is LGHNT and CDR2 is FRNRAP. There are 14 residues in the CDR3. The CDR3 spells CASGWGGLGLEQYF. CDR3 in DNA: TGTGCTAGTGGTTGGGGAGGGTTGGGGCTCGAGCAGTACTTC.

This chain joins TRBV7-9 and TRBJ2-7; a possible D gene is TRBD1 (5 bases). This CDR3 spans 12 amino acids. Germline values: CDR1 SEHNR, CDR2 FQNEAQ (reference sequence). Trimming took 4 bases from V and 7 from J, leaving 11 bases between them. In DNA form, the CDR3 reads TGTGCCAGCAGCTGGGGCTCAGCGGAGCAGTACTTC. Translating it yields CASSWGSAEQYF. The variable domain in full, with the rest retrieved from reference TRBV7-9 and TRBJ2-7, is DTGVSQNPRHKITKRGQNVTFRCDPISEHNRLYWYRQTLGQGPEFLTYFQNEAQLEKSRLLSDRFSAERPKGSFSTLEIQRTEQGDSAMYLCASSWGSAEQYFGPGTRLTVT.

The chain uses TRBV5-6 and TRBJ2-7; D not certain. Germline CDR1 reads SGHDT; CDR2 reads YYEEEE. Trimming left V 0 bases short and J 4 bases short, with 5 bases between. The CDR3 runs 12 residues. The CDR3 nucleotides read TGTGCCAGCAGCTTGGGGGGTTACGAGCAGTACTTC. The encoded protein is CASSLGGYEQYF.

The chain has TRBV4-1 and TRBJ2-5; D call uncertain. CDR1 and CDR2 (germline): MGHRA, YSYEKL. Trimming took off 0 bases at V and 5 bases at J, with 13 bases between the two ends. The CDR3 extends over 15 amino acids. The CDR3 is CASSQDGRIGETQYF. DNA for the CDR3: TGCGCCAGCAGCCAAGATGGACGCATAGGGGAGACCCAGTACTTC.

The chain carries TRBV4-3 and TRBJ2-7; unclear D gene. The CDR3 length is 15 residues. Germline lookup yields CDR1 LGHNA and CDR2 YSLEER. Trimming stripped 3 bases from V and 2 bases from J, with 14 bases between. CDR3 DNA: TGCGCCAGCAGCCAGAGTTTTAAGGCGACCTACGAGCAGTACTTC. This sequence encodes CASSQSFKATYEQYF.

The genes are TRBV2 and TRBJ1-1; D gene ambiguous. The CDR3 covers 14 residues. Trimming removed 7 bases from V and 0 bases from J, with 12 bases in between. Germline V gene data show CDR1 as SNHLY and CDR2 as FYNNEI. CDR3 sequence (DNA): TGTGCCAGCAAATTAGGCAGATTGAACACTGAAGCTTTCTTT. Translating gives CASKLGRLNTEAFF.

V is TRBV4-2 and J is TRBJ1-6; D not certain. Germline V lookup: CDR1 LGHNA, CDR2 YNFKEQ. This CDR3 is 13 amino acids long. With 1 base removed from V and 8 bases from J, the gap between germline ends came to 6 bases. In DNA form, the CDR3 reads TGTGCCAGCAGCCAAGCCGGGGATTCACCCCTCCACTTT. Translated, it gives CASSQAGDSPLHF.

The chain employs TRBV18 and TRBJ1-4, with 11 positions matching TRBD1. V was clipped by 6 bases and J by 7 bases; unmatched bases: 10. From germline, CDR1 is KGHSH and CDR2 LQKENI. CDR3 length: 16 amino acids. The chain's CDR3 is CASSLTPGQGGEKLFF. Here the CDR3 DNA reads TGTGCCAGCTCGCTTACCCCGGGACAGGGGGGTGAAAAACTGTTTTTT. Filled out from reference TRBV18 and TRBJ1-4, the complete variable domain reads NAGVMQNPRHLVRRRGQEARLRCSPMKGHSHVYWYRQLPEEGLKFMVYLQKENIIDESGMPKERFSAEFPKEGPSILRIQQVVRGDSAAYFCASSLTPGQGGEKLFFGSGTQLSVL.

The chain employs TRBV11-2 and TRBJ1-2; possibly TRBD1 for D (6 bases). The CDR3 length is 18 residues. Germline assignment: CDR1 SGHAT and CDR2 FQNNGV. V lost 3 bases to trimming and J lost 4 bases, with 24 bases between them. Here the CDR3 reads CASSFTGTRGQRIYGYTF. The DNA for the CDR3 is TGTGCCAGCAGCTTTACCGGGACCAGGGGACAAAGGATCTATGGCTACACCTTC.

This clone was seen only once. The chain has TRBV14 and TRBJ1-1; 9 bases align to TRBD1. Germline CDR1 SGHDN, CDR2 FVKESK. V lost 0 bases, J lost 0 bases, and 17 bases stayed unmatched. The CDR3 has 21 residues. CDR3 nucleotides: TGTGCCAGCAGCCAAGATCAACGGGACAGGGTAATAACAATCATGAACACTGAAGCTTTCTTT. It specifies CASSQDQRDRVITIMNTEAFF.

Comment on this clone: The same CDR3 also results from other DNA sequences found in this sample. The chain employs TRBV5-1 and TRBJ1-2; a weak D match, TRBD1 (5 bases). The V gene's germline CDR1 is SGHRS and CDR2 YFSETQ. The CDR3 covers 13 residues. Trimming took off 0 bases at V and 4 bases at J, with 7 bases between the two ends. The DNA of the CDR3 is TGCGCCAGCAGCTTGGACAGGTTCTATGGCTACACCTTC. Its protein product is CASSLDRFYGYTF.

The chain joins TRBV18 to TRBJ2-1; 8 bases are shared with TRBD2. V dropped 5 bases and J dropped 5; count of bases not matched to a gene: 5. The CDR3 is 14 residues long. Germline V gene data show CDR1 as KGHSH and CDR2 as LQKENI. CDR3 sequence reads: CASSFSGTNNEQFF. Here the CDR3 DNA reads TGTGCCAGCTCATTTAGCGGGACCAACAATGAGCAGTTCTTC.

The chain couples TRBV24-1 to TRBJ2-1; D not certain. The V and J ends lost 2 bases and 2 bases respectively, with 12 bases between them. This CDR3 region has 16 residues. CDR1 is KGHDR, CDR2 SFDVKD, per germline. The CDR3 coding sequence is TGTGCCACCAGTGATTCCGACACGCGCGCCTACAATGAGCAGTTCTTC. Translation gives CATSDSDTRAYNEQFF.

The chain joins TRBV7-9 to TRBJ2-7; the match to TRBD2 covers 9 bases. CDR1 and CDR2 (germline): SEHNR, FQNEAQ (reference sequence). CDR3 size: 17 residues. Trimming cost V 1 base and J 2 bases; bases outside gene matches: 9. The CDR3 loop reads CASSLGMSREGPYEQYF. CDR3 sequence (DNA): TGTGCCAGCAGCTTAGGGATGTCGCGGGAGGGCCCCTACGAGCAGTACTTC. Combining the CDR3 with reference TRBV7-9 and TRBJ2-7 gives the whole variable domain DTGVSQNPRHKITKRGQNVTFRCDPISEHNRLYWYRQTLGQGPEFLTYFQNEAQLEKSRLLSDRFSAERPKGSFSTLEIQRTEQGDSAMYLCASSLGMSREGPYEQYFGPGTRLTVT.

The chain carries TRBV30 and TRBJ1-1; D is uncertain. CDR3 length: 13 residues. Trimming pared 2 bases from V and 5 bases from J, leaving 12 bases between. Germline-derived CDR1 and CDR2 are GTSNPN and SVGIG (reference sequence). This chain's CDR3 is CAWSPRVGTEAFF. The CDR3 DNA sequence: TGTGCCTGGAGTCCAAGGGTAGGTACTGAAGCTTTCTTT.